A single sample gave rise to the 11 T cell receptor beta chains below, sequenced in a study of cytomegalovirus exposure and HLA in healthy donors. The PCR made use of 60 Vbeta and 13 Jbeta primers. The protocol was immunoSEQ multiplex PCR, while the TCRdb copy is restricted to in-frame clones and leaves out a portion. Here the sample spans more than 95,000 clones, 50% to 80% being singletons. Sequencing was performed on PBMCs. All receptors come from a man aged 55 to 70 in good health and CMV-seronegative.

This chain joins TRBV28 and TRBJ2-7, with TRBD1 matching 9 bases. The CDR3 runs to 14 residues. Germline-derived CDR1 and CDR2 are MDHEN and SYDVKM. The ends lost 4 bases at V and 5 bases at J; junction bases unmatched: 6. CDR3 loop: CASSSGTGINEQYF. CDR3 nucleotide sequence: TGTGCCAGCAGTTCAGGGACAGGGATTAACGAGCAGTACTTC.

This chain joins TRBV2 and TRBJ2-5, with TRBD1 matching 8 bases. CDR1 is SNHLY, CDR2 FYNNEI, per germline. After removal of 7 bases from V and 2 bases from J, the junction contained 15 bases not matched to a gene. This CDR3 region has 17 residues. The DNA for the CDR3 is TGTGCCAGCATCCAGACAGGGGTCTGGTCTTGGCAAGAGACCCAGTACTTC. It translates to CASIQTGVWSWQETQYF. Full variable domain (remainder filled in from reference TRBV2 and TRBJ2-5): EPEVTQTPSHQVTQMGQEVILRCVPISNHLYFYWYRQILGQKVEFLVSFYNNEISEKSEIFDDQFSVERPDGSNFTLKIRSTKLEDSAMYFCASIQTGVWSWQETQYFGPGTRLLVL.

A few counts support this clone. The chain combines TRBV28 with TRBJ1-5; D not resolved. Germline V lookup: CDR1 MDHEN, CDR2 SYDVKM. This CDR3 contains 14 residues. V lost 10 bases and J lost 5, with 18 bases in between. This CDR3 reads CATMLFGGDQPQHF. The DNA for the CDR3 is TGTGCCACCATGCTTTTTGGCGGGGATCAGCCCCAGCATTTT. Full variable domain (missing parts from reference TRBV28 and TRBJ1-5): DVKVTQSSRYLVKRTGEKVFLECVQDMDHENMFWYRQDPGLGLRLIYFSYDVKMKEKGDIPEGYSVSREKKERFSLILESASTNQTSMYLCATMLFGGDQPQHFGDGTRLSIL.

The V gene is TRBV5-1, the J gene TRBJ2-2; 10 nucleotides match TRBD2. The V gene's germline CDR1 is SGHRS and CDR2 YFSETQ. The junction had 11 bases not matched to a gene; V was cut back by 5 bases and J by 7 bases. This CDR3 spans 16 amino acids. The CDR3 here is CASSVDLAGAGGELFF. In DNA form, the CDR3 reads TGCGCCAGCAGTGTAGACCTAGCGGGAGCTGGCGGGGAGCTGTTTTTT.

The rearrangement links TRBV5-4 to TRBJ2-1; a weak D match, TRBD2 (5 bases). Trimming removed 4 bases from V and 5 bases from J, with 10 bases in between. The germline CDR1 and CDR2 sequences are SGHNT and YYREEE (reference sequence). The CDR3 length is 13 residues. The CDR3 region is CASSPDSNNEQFF. The CDR3 DNA sequence: TGTGCCAGCAGCCCGGACTCAAACAATGAGCAGTTCTTC. Combining the CDR3 with reference TRBV5-4 and TRBJ2-1 gives the whole variable domain ETGVTQSPTHLIKTRGQQVTLRCSSQSGHNTVSWYQQALGQGPQFIFQYYREEENGRGNFPPRFSGLQFPNYSSELNVNALELDDSALYLCASSPDSNNEQFFGPGTRLTVL.

This clone was detected only a few times. The rearrangement links TRBV10-3 to TRBJ2-7; perhaps TRBD1 as D (6 bases). CDR1 and CDR2 (germline): ENHRY, SYGVKD. The length of the CDR3 is 21 residues. Trimming took 2 bases from V and 2 from J, leaving 31 bases between them. CDR3 in amino acids: CAISEESLNRDTPRTPYEQYF. For the CDR3, the DNA is TGTGCCATCAGTGAGGAGTCCCTTAACCGGGACACCCCACGAACGCCCTACGAGCAGTACTTC.

This clone has a handful of counts. The chain joins TRBV10-1 to TRBJ2-7; 10 bases are shared with TRBD1. This CDR3 spans 13 amino acids. CDR1 is WNHNN, CDR2 SYGVQD, per germline (reference sequence). V lost 8 bases to trimming and J lost 3 bases; unmatched junction nucleotides: 4. The DNA for the CDR3 is TGCGCCAGCTCGGGACAGGGGTTCTACGAGCAGTACTTC. Translation: CASSGQGFYEQYF.

This clone was seen only a few times. The chain joins TRBV14 to TRBJ1-6; 9 bases align to TRBD1. In germline, CDR1 is SGHDN, CDR2 FVKESK. CDR3 length: 17 amino acids. V shed 0 bases and J 3 bases; nucleotides not matched to a gene: 3. The CDR3 nucleotides are TGTGCCAGCAGCCAAGAAGGGACAGGGTTCTATAATTCACCCCTCCACTTT. This codes for CASSQEGTGFYNSPLHF.

The J gene is TRBJ1-6, the V gene TRBV7-9; perhaps TRBD1 as D (6 bases). V lost 0 bases to trimming and J lost 10 bases, with 13 bases between them. CDR1 is SEHNR, CDR2 FQNEAQ, per germline (reference sequence). The CDR3 runs to 15 residues. CDR3 sequence (DNA): TGTGCCAGCAGCTTAGCCCAGGGGCGACGGTCACCCCTCCACTTT. It specifies CASSLAQGRRSPLHF. The full variable domain, with the rest looked up from reference TRBV7-9 and TRBJ1-6, is DTGVSQNPRHKITKRGQNVTFRCDPISEHNRLYWYRQTLGQGPEFLTYFQNEAQLEKSRLLSDRFSAERPKGSFSTLEIQRTEQGDSAMYLCASSLAQGRRSPLHFGNGTRLTVT.

This clone was counted a few times. The J gene is TRBJ1-5, the V gene TRBV29-1, with D unresolved. The CDR3 runs 13 residues. Germline CDR1 reads SQVTM; CDR2 reads ANQGSEA. The germline V and J ends were trimmed by 4 bases and 3 bases, with 10 bases remaining between them. CDR3 loop: CSVVPGNNQPQHF. CDR3 DNA sequence: TGCAGCGTTGTTCCGGGGAACAATCAGCCCCAGCATTTT.

The chain is built from TRBV7-2 and TRBJ2-4; a possible D gene is TRBD2 (6 bases). The CDR3 spans 16 residues. V dropped 4 bases and J dropped 8 bases, with 21 bases sitting between them. In germline, CDR1 is SGHTA, CDR2 FQGNSA. The DNA of the CDR3 is TGTGCCAGCAGCTCCCCCAGAGGGACTGGGTTCTACATTCAGTACTTC. This encodes CASSSPRGTGFYIQYF.